This is a list of T cell receptor beta chains from one sample in a study of OX40 agonist ivuxolimab in advanced cancers. Assay: immunoSEQ multiplex PCR; the TCRdb copy retains only in-frame clones and omits some. The data show approximately 50,000 clones, approximately 88% seen once. The specimen comprised CD4+ or CD8+ T cells sorted from blood, sampled in a trial of the OX40 agonist ivuxolimab. Every receptor here comes from an adult with an advanced solid tumor such as melanoma, head and neck, liver or kidney cancer. The CDR3 runs from the conserved cysteine through the conserved F or W. The D gene is left open where the match is weak. Part of the rows lack a size; the others show once, few, many or a class for expanded clones.

D	V	size	J	DNA	CDR3
NA	TRBV5-1	NA	TRBJ1-1	TGCGCCAGCAGCTTGATAGGGTTCAGGGAAGCTTTCTTT	CASSLIGFREAFF
NA	TRBV29-1	NA	TRBJ2-5	TGCAGCGTTGAAACAGGGAAAGAGACCCAGTACTTC	CSVETGKETQYF
NA	TRBV6-1	NA	TRBJ2-7	TGTGCCAGCAGTGATGAGGGGCCCACCTACGAGCAGTACTTC	CASSDEGPTYEQYF
NA	TRBV6-5	NA	TRBJ2-5	TGTGCCAGCAGCCCAGGGAAGTTTGGCGAGACCCAGTACTTC	CASSPGKFGETQYF
NA	TRBV14	NA	TRBJ2-7	TGTGCCAGCAGCCCCCGGGGCCGCGCCCAAGCGAGCCCGCCTTACGAGCAGTACTTC	CASSPRGRAQASPPYEQYF
NA	TRBV5-6	NA	TRBJ1-2	TGTGCCAGCAGCTTGGACGTCCCGGGTGGCTACACCTTC	CASSLDVPGGYTF
TRBD2	TRBV19	NA	TRBJ2-1	TGTGCCAGTAGTACCTTAGCGGGATCCTACAATGAGCAGTTCTTC	CASSTLAGSYNEQFF
TRBD1	TRBV7-3	NA	TRBJ1-1	TGTGCCAGCAGCTTAGACAGGGTGAACACTGAAGCTTTCTTT	CASSLDRVNTEAFF
NA	TRBV2	NA	TRBJ2-1	TGTGCCAGCCGAAGTGGACCCTACAATGAGCAGTTCTTC	CASRSGPYNEQFF
NA	TRBV6-1	NA	TRBJ2-7	TGTGCCAGCAGTGAAGGGCAGACCGAGCAGTACTTC	CASSEGQTEQYF
TRBD1	TRBV19	once	TRBJ1-4	TGTGCCAGCAGCAAGGTGGGACAGCTCAATGAAAAACTGTTTTTT	CASSKVGQLNEKLFF
NA	TRBV18	NA	TRBJ1-1	TGTGCCAGCTCACCCGGTTTGAACACTGAAGCTTTCTTT	CASSPGLNTEAFF
TRBD2	TRBV28	NA	TRBJ2-5	TGTGCCAGCCAGACTAGCGGGAGGCCCCAGGAGACCCAGTACTTC	CASQTSGRPQETQYF
NA	TRBV6-5	NA	TRBJ2-3	TGTGCCAGCAGTTACGGCGGGAGCACAGATACGCAGTATTTT	CASSYGGSTDTQYF
NA	TRBV6-7	few	TRBJ2-5	TGTGCCACCCGGGTCTCACCGCACCAAGAGACCCAGTACTTC	CATRVSPHQETQYF
TRBD2	TRBV4-2	NA	TRBJ2-5	TGTGCCAGCAGCCAACCCCCGGGGGGGCAAGAGACCCAGTACTTC	CASSQPPGGQETQYF
NA	TRBV5-4	NA	TRBJ2-7	TGTGCCAGCCCCGAGCAGTACTTC	CASPEQYF
TRBD1	TRBV2	NA	TRBJ1-1	TGTGCCAGCAGCCGGACAGGGGGAATAAACACTGAAGCTTTCTTT	CASSRTGGINTEAFF
NA	TRBV7-9	NA	TRBJ1-1	TGTGCCAGCAGGGATGGAAACGGGGGCACTGAAGCTTTCTTT	CASRDGNGGTEAFF
TRBD1	TRBV2	NA	TRBJ2-3	TGTGCCAGCAGTCGGGACAGGGAAACAGATACGCAGTATTTT	CASSRDRETDTQYF
NA	TRBV27	NA	TRBJ1-6	TGTGCCAGTCGAGGGAGGCCAACCTATAATTCACCCCTCCACTTT	CASRGRPTYNSPLHF
TRBD1	TRBV6-5	NA	TRBJ2-3	TGTGCCAGCAGTTACGGGGGGACAGGGGACGCAGATACGCAGTATTTT	CASSYGGTGDADTQYF
NA	TRBV18	NA	TRBJ1-5	TGTGCCAGCTCACCAACCTCAGGGGGCAATCAGCCCCAGCATTTT	CASSPTSGGNQPQHF
NA	TRBV7-2	NA	TRBJ1-4	TGTGCCAGCAGCTTCCGGGGTGAAAAACTGTTTTTT	CASSFRGEKLFF
NA	TRBV14	NA	TRBJ2-7	TGTGCCAGCAGTTCTAGGGAATCCGCCTACGAGCAGTACTTC	CASSSRESAYEQYF
NA	TRBV27	once	TRBJ2-1	TGTGCCAGCAGTTTTATAGGGACAAGTTCCTACAATGAGCAGTTCTTC	CASSFIGTSSYNEQFF
TRBD2	TRBV6-5	once	TRBJ2-7	TGTGCCAGCAGCAGACTAGCGGGAGGGAACTACGAGCAGTACTTC	CASSRLAGGNYEQYF
TRBD2	TRBV6-1	NA	TRBJ2-5	TGTGCCAGCAGTGAAGCGCGGGGGGCCGGGCGGGAGACCCAGTACTTC	CASSEARGAGRETQYF
TRBD1	TRBV6-6	NA	TRBJ1-3	TGTGCCAGCAGACCACAGGGGGCGCAAGGAAACACCATATATTTT	CASRPQGAQGNTIYF
NA	TRBV28	NA	TRBJ1-2	TGTGCCAGCAGTTTGGGCCCGAGGTATGGCTACACCTTC	CASSLGPRYGYTF
NA	TRBV5-4	NA	TRBJ1-2	TGTGCCAGCAGCTTGGGACAGGCGGATGGCTACACCTTC	CASSLGQADGYTF
NA	TRBV7-2	NA	TRBJ2-7	TGTGCCAGCAGCTTAGTGTCGGGCTCCTACGAGCAGTACTTC	CASSLVSGSYEQYF
NA	TRBV30	NA	TRBJ1-1	TGTGCCTGGGGGGGACCGGGGTTTACTGAAGCTTTCTTT	CAWGGPGFTEAFF